The 16 T cell receptor beta chains below come from one sample, sequenced in a study of cytomegalovirus exposure and HLA in healthy donors. Researchers ran the PCR with 60 Vbeta and 13 Jbeta primers. Here immunoSEQ multiplex PCR was the method, and the copy in TCRdb shows in-frame clones only, minus some. The table records about 220,000 clones, 80% to 85% of them present only once. Sequences were obtained from PBMCs. These receptors originate from a boy between 2 and 15 years old in good health and CMV-seronegative.

As regards this clone: In the same sample, other DNA sequences code for this CDR3. The rearrangement uses TRBV9 and TRBJ2-1; a possible D gene is TRBD2 (5 bases). Germline CDR1 is SGDLS and CDR2 is YYNGEE. This CDR3 region has 12 residues. V was cut by 3 bases and J by 9 bases, with 10 bases left in between. The CDR3 here is CASSAGGGEQFF. The CDR3 coding sequence is TGTGCCAGCAGCGCAGGAGGAGGTGAGCAGTTCTTC. Full variable domain (outside the CDR3, taken from reference TRBV9 and TRBJ2-1): DSGVTQTPKHLITATGQRVTLRCSPRSGDLSVYWYQQSLDQGLQFLIQYYNGEERAKGNILERFSAQQFPDLHSELNLSSLELGDSALYFCASSAGGGEQFFGPGTRLTVL.

The rearrangement joins TRBV6-5 to TRBJ2-5, with 8 bases identical to TRBD2. Matching the DNA end better, TRBJ2-7 makes the J call doubtful. Germline CDR1 reads MNHEY; CDR2 reads SVGAGI. The CDR3 extends over 14 amino acids. The DNA for the CDR3 is TGTGTCGGGAGGGAGAGGCGAGAGCCCCACGAGCAGTACTTC. This codes for CVGRERREPHEQYF.

J is TRBJ1-5 and V is TRBV10-3, with 9 bases aligning to TRBD1. V lost 3 bases, J lost 10 bases, and 13 bases stayed unmatched. The CDR3 runs to 16 residues. CDR1 and CDR2 from the germline V gene are ENHRY and SYGVKD. CDR3 bases: TGTGCCATCAGTGATTCCACCGGGACAGGGTTCTCTCCCCAGCATTTT. It translates to CAISDSTGTGFSPQHF.

The chain links TRBV30 to TRBJ2-1; D gene ambiguous. The germline gives CDR1 GTSNPN, CDR2 SVGIG (reference sequence). V gave up 6 bases and J gave up 8 bases, with 11 bases separating them. There are 11 residues in the CDR3. For the CDR3, the DNA is TGTGCCTGTTCTTTGCGGCATGAGCAGTTCTTC. It specifies CACSLRHEQFF.

The chain uses TRBV30 and TRBJ2-7, with TRBD2 identical over 8 bases. Germline CDR1 and CDR2: GTSNPN and SVGIG (reference sequence). V was pared by 8 bases and J by 1 base, with 7 bases of the junction left unmatched. The CDR3 consists of 13 residues. CDR3 amino acids: CAGTSGSSYEQYF. DNA of the CDR3: TGTGCCGGTACTAGCGGTTCTTCCTACGAGCAGTACTTC.

The chain uses TRBV19 and TRBJ1-1, with D possibly matching TRBD1 (5 bases). CDR3 length equals 11 residues. Trimming took 7 bases from V and 8 from J, leaving 11 bases between them. CDR1 and CDR2 (germline): LNHDA, SQIVND (reference sequence). CDR3 nucleotide sequence: TGTGCCAGTAAACTGGCAGGGGAAGCTTTCTTT. It is translated as CASKLAGEAFF.

V usage is TRBV6-6 and J usage is TRBJ2-1, with 10 bases aligning to TRBD2. Germline V gene sequence: CDR1 MNHNY, CDR2 SVGAGI (reference sequence). V lost 10 bases, J lost 5 bases, and 8 bases stayed unmatched. CDR3 length equals 14 residues. This CDR3 reads CATVRTSGNNEQFF. CDR3 nucleotide sequence: TGTGCCACCGTCCGGACTAGCGGAAACAATGAGCAGTTCTTC.

The CDR3 DNA is TGTGCCAGCAGCCCGCTACTAGCGGGAGGAGAGGTTCGGGCCGGGGAGCTGTTTTTT. Protein sequence: CASSPLLAGGEVRAGELFF. The chain carries TRBV7-6 and TRBJ2-2; 12 nucleotides agree with TRBD2. With 5 bases clipped from V and 6 bases from J, the junction kept 16 bases outside the gene matches. CDR1 and CDR2 from the germline V gene are SGHVS and FNYEAQ. The CDR3 is made up of 19 amino acids. Based on the CDR3 plus reference TRBV7-6 and TRBJ2-2, the full variable domain is GAGVSQSPRYKVTKRGQDVALRCDPISGHVSLYWYRQALGQGPEFLTYFNYEAQQDKSGLPNDRFSAERPEGSISTLTIQRTEQRDSAMYRCASSPLLAGGEVRAGELFFGEGSRLTVL.

The CDR3 nucleotides are TGTGCCAGCACACCAAGGCAGGTGGAGACCCAGTACTTC. It specifies CASTPRQVETQYF. The J gene is TRBJ2-5, the V gene TRBV25-1; D remains unclear. Germline CDR1 MGHDK, CDR2 SYGVNS. V was trimmed by 7 bases and J by 5 bases, leaving 14 bases between them. This CDR3 spans 13 amino acids.

In its sample, this clone was seen once. The chain carries TRBV5-6 and TRBJ2-7; D may be TRBD1 (6 bases). Per the germline V gene, CDR1 is SGHDT and CDR2 is YYEEEE. The CDR3 contains 15 residues. V was cut by 4 bases and J by 0 bases, with 14 bases left in between. The CDR3 loop reads CASSPQGPNSYEQYF. The CDR3 DNA reads as TGTGCCAGCAGCCCACAGGGTCCCAACTCCTACGAGCAGTACTTC.

This clone was counted a few times. This sequence joins TRBV5-1 and TRBJ2-7; D possibly corresponds to TRBD2 (5 bases). Germline CDR1 and CDR2: SGHRS and YFSETQ. The CDR3 is 15 amino acids. Trimming shortened V by 2 bases and J by 3 bases, and 15 bases separated the two germline ends. The CDR3 region is CASSFNPGSNYEQYF. As DNA, the CDR3 is TGCGCCAGCAGCTTTAACCCGGGATCCAACTACGAGCAGTACTTC.

The chain recombines TRBV14 with TRBJ1-2; possibly TRBD1 for D (5 bases). The CDR3 contains 13 residues. Trimming pared 4 bases from V and 8 bases from J, leaving 14 bases between. The germline gives CDR1 SGHDN, CDR2 FVKESK. The chain's CDR3 is CASSLSWGLGYTF. The CDR3 region has the DNA TGTGCCAGCAGCCTGTCTTGGGGCTTGGGCTACACCTTC. The full variable domain, with the rest looked up from reference TRBV14 and TRBJ1-2, is EAGVTQFPSHSVIEKGQTVTLRCDPISGHDNLYWYRRVMGKEIKFLLHFVKESKQDESGMPNNRFLAERTGGTYSTLKVQPAELEDSGVYFCASSLSWGLGYTFGSGTRLTVV.

The chain links TRBV19 to TRBJ1-4; TRBD1 aligns across 8 bases. Looked up from germline, CDR1 is LNHDA and CDR2 is SQIVND (reference sequence). The CDR3 length is 13 residues. Unmatched junction bases numbered 5, after V lost 6 bases and J lost 8 bases. CDR3 loop: CASSGQGREKLFF. The CDR3 nucleotides are TGTGCCAGTAGCGGACAGGGTCGCGAAAAACTGTTTTTT.

The chain employs TRBV11-2 and TRBJ2-5; D remains unclear. Matching the DNA end better, TRBJ2-7 makes the J call doubtful. The CDR3 spans 10 residues. Looked up from germline, CDR1 is SGHAT and CDR2 is FQNNGV. The CDR3 DNA sequence: TGTGCCAGCAGCTTAAACGAGCAGTACTTC. Translation: CASSLNEQYF.

The chain uses TRBV27 and TRBJ2-5; TRBD2 matches 10 bases. The trim removed 6 bases at V and 5 bases at J, leaving 9 bases unmatched. Germline CDR1 MNHEY, CDR2 SMNVEV (reference sequence). The CDR3 covers 15 residues. As DNA, the CDR3 is TGTGCCAGCAGCCCATTAGCGGGAGGCCGGGAGACCCAGTACTTC. Protein product: CASSPLAGGRETQYF.

This clone was seen once. The rearrangement joins TRBV4-2 to TRBJ2-7, with TRBD2 identical over 11 bases. CDR3 length equals 15 residues. Germline-derived CDR1 and CDR2 are LGHNA and YNFKEQ. Trimming took 0 bases from V and 7 from J; bases not matched to a gene: 5. CDR3 sequence: CASSQELAGVGEQYF. The CDR3, as DNA: TGTGCCAGCAGCCAAGAACTAGCGGGAGTTGGTGAGCAGTACTTC.